This T cell receptor (beta chain) was identified during a study of blood T cell repertoires in COVID-19. The germline gives CDR1 MNHNS, CDR2 SASEGT. The CDR3 is 15 residues long. V lost 2 bases to trimming and J lost 5 bases; unmatched junction nucleotides: 8. Produced via immunoSEQ multiplex PCR; TCRdb's table is partial and in-frame only. The repertoire has under 300,000 clones, 79% of them found once; the top ten carry approximately 4%. The chain uses TRBV6-1 and TRBJ2-5; 7 bases are a match to TRBD1. The TCR was taken from a woman aged 40-49 years with active or convalescent COVID-19. The sample taken for sequencing was peripheral blood. CDR3 sequence reads: CASSELGATGETQYF. CDR3 bases: TGTGCCAGCAGTGAATTGGGGGCGACAGGGGAGACCCAGTACTTC.